These 13 T cell receptor beta chains came from one sample sequenced in a study of blood T cell repertoires in COVID-19. Assay used: immunoSEQ multiplex PCR; TCRdb lists only in-frame clones, some missing. Of some 510,000 clones in the sample, 88% were seen once. The sequencing input was PBMCs or T cells enriched from blood (not recorded which). These receptors originate from a woman between 40 and 55 years old who had recovered from COVID-19.

The chain combines TRBV28 with TRBJ1-1; 7 bases match TRBD1. After removal of 5 bases from V and 4 bases from J, the junction contained 7 bases not matched to a gene. The CDR3 contains 14 residues. Germline V gives CDR1 MDHEN, CDR2 SYDVKM. This chain's CDR3 is CASSLGQKATEAFF. In DNA form, the CDR3 reads TGTGCCAGCAGTCTGGGACAGAAGGCCACTGAAGCTTTCTTT.

To note about this clone: Other nucleotide sequences from this sample produce the same CDR3. The chain recombines TRBV18 with TRBJ2-5; D possibly corresponds to TRBD2 (6 bases). Deletions cut 6 bases from V and 5 bases from J, with 13 bases between. The CDR3 extends over 13 amino acids. Germline lookup yields CDR1 KGHSH and CDR2 LQKENI. The CDR3 protein is CASSPGLLETQYF. Written as DNA, the CDR3 is TGTGCCAGCTCTCCGGGACTCCTCGAGACCCAGTACTTC.

The chain couples TRBV4-1 to TRBJ2-7; possibly TRBD1 for D (7 bases). The CDR3 covers 15 residues. Germline V gene data show CDR1 as MGHRA and CDR2 as YSYEKL. Trimming stripped 5 bases from V and 1 base from J, with 15 bases between. This CDR3 reads CASSLSEGASYEQYF. CDR3 DNA: TGCGCCAGCAGCTTATCGGAGGGGGCTTCCTACGAGCAGTACTTC.

The chain uses TRBV27 and TRBJ2-5, with 7 bases aligning to TRBD2. Germline V gene sequence: CDR1 MNHEY, CDR2 SMNVEV (reference sequence). The CDR3 loop spans 17 amino acids. Unmatched junction bases numbered 12, after V lost 4 bases and J lost 1 base. CDR3 DNA sequence: TGTGCCAGCAGTTCCCCCCGGGGGGAGGGTGTCCAAGAGACCCAGTACTTC. Its translation is CASSSPRGEGVQETQYF.

The CDR3 DNA sequence: TGTGCCAGCAGGCTTGGAAGGGGAGGGGACACCGGGGAGCTGTTTTTT. Translated, it gives CASRLGRGGDTGELFF. The chain combines TRBV5-4 with TRBJ2-2; 7 bases are shared with TRBD2. This CDR3 contains 16 residues. The V gene's germline CDR1 is SGHNT and CDR2 YYREEE (reference sequence). Trimming took 5 bases from V and 3 from J; bases not matched to a gene: 10.

The CDR3 protein is CAISAEVSNQPQHF. The CDR3 nucleotides read TGTGCCATCAGCGCGGAGGTCAGCAATCAGCCCCAGCATTTT. The chain links TRBV10-3 to TRBJ1-5; D not certain. Germline V CDR1 and CDR2: ENHRY, SYGVKD. V lost 6 bases, J lost 1 base, and 10 bases lay in between. The CDR3 covers 14 residues.

This clone was counted a single time. This sequence joins TRBV7-9 and TRBJ1-2; 8 nucleotides align to TRBD1. The V gene's germline CDR1 is SEHNR and CDR2 FQNEAQ (reference sequence). Trimming at V came to 5 bases and at J to 2 bases, leaving 13 bases not matched to a gene. The CDR3 has 17 amino acids. The CDR3 protein is CASSHSRGRGLNYGYTF. The CDR3 region has the DNA TGTGCCAGCAGCCATTCTCGGGGCAGGGGGCTAAACTATGGCTACACCTTC.

The chain employs TRBV5-1 and TRBJ2-3, with D possibly matching TRBD2 (6 bases). V lost 1 base, J lost 5 bases, and 17 bases lay in between. Germline CDR1 SGHRS, CDR2 YFSETQ. The CDR3 runs 16 residues. CDR3 DNA: TGCGCCAGCAGCTTGACCGGGACTCGCTATGTAGATACGCAGTATTTT. Amino acids: CASSLTGTRYVDTQYF.

This chain uses TRBV7-2 with TRBJ2-2; 8 bases are shared with TRBD2. CDR1 and CDR2 from the germline V gene are SGHTA and FQGNSA. Trimming removed 4 bases from V and 3 bases from J; junction bases left unmatched: 7. This CDR3 contains 16 residues. The CDR3 DNA reads as TGTGCCAGCAGCTATTGGAGCGGGAGAGACACCGGGGAGCTGTTTTTT. Amino acid sequence: CASSYWSGRDTGELFF.

The chain employs TRBV6-2 or TRBV6-3 and TRBJ1-2, with a weak D call TRBD1 (5 bases). The CDR3 spans 16 residues. Germline loops: CDR1 MNHEY, CDR2 SVGEGT. V was clipped by 2 bases and J by 3 bases, with 16 bases between them. CDR3 in amino acids: CASSYPDRRNHYGYTF. As DNA, the CDR3 is TGTGCCAGCAGTTACCCAGACAGACGTAATCACTATGGCTACACCTTC.

The DNA of the CDR3 is TGCGCCAGCAGCTTGGGGTCGGGAGGGCCCGGCACCGGGGAGCTGTTTTTT. This codes for CASSLGSGGPGTGELFF. The chain uses TRBV5-1 and TRBJ2-2; 8 bases align to TRBD2. Losses at the gene ends were 0 bases for V and 4 bases for J; bases not matched to a gene: 8. Looked up from germline, CDR1 is SGHRS and CDR2 is YFSETQ. CDR3 length: 17 amino acids.

V is TRBV4-3 and J is TRBJ2-2; 7 bases fit TRBD1. This CDR3 is 18 amino acids long. Looked up from germline, CDR1 is LGHNA and CDR2 is YSLEER. Losses at the gene ends were 3 bases for V and 2 bases for J; bases not matched to a gene: 12. CDR3 sequence (DNA): TGCGCCAGCAGCCACCGACAGGGCCTACTTTCAAACACCGGGGAGCTGTTTTTT. It specifies CASSHRQGLLSNTGELFF.

The sample holds a few counts of this clone. The genes are TRBV5-4 and TRBJ1-2; TRBD1 agrees at 8 bases. CDR1 is SGHNT and CDR2 is YYREEE in the germline V gene (reference sequence). The length of the CDR3 is 16 residues. V gave up 5 bases and J gave up 1 base; unmatched junction bases: 10. This chain's CDR3 is CASSGQWGQDNYGYTF. CDR3 coding DNA: TGTGCCAGCAGTGGGCAATGGGGACAGGATAACTATGGCTACACCTTC.